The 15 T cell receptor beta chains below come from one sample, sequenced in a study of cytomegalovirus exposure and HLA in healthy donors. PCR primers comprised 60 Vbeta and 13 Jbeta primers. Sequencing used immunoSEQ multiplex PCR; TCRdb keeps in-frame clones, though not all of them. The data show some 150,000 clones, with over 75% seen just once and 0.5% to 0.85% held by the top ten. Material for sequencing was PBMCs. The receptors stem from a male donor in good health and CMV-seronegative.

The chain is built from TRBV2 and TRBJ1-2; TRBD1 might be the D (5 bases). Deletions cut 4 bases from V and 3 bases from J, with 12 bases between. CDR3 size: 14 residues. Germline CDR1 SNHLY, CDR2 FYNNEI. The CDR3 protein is CASSVAARDYGYTF. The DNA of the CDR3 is TGTGCCAGCAGTGTCGCCGCCAGGGACTATGGCTACACCTTC.

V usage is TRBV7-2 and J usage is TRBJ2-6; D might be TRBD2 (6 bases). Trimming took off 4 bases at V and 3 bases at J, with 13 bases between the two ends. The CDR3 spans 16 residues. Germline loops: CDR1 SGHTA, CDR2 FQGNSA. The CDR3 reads CASSSSSGLGANVLTF. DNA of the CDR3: TGTGCCAGCAGCTCCTCGAGCGGGCTTGGGGCCAACGTCCTGACTTTC.

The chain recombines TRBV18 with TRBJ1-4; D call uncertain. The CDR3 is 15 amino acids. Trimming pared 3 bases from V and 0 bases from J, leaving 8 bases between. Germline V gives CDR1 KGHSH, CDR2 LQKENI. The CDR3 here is CASSPLGATNEKLFF. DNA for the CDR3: TGTGCCAGCTCACCTCTCGGAGCAACTAATGAAAAACTGTTTTTT.

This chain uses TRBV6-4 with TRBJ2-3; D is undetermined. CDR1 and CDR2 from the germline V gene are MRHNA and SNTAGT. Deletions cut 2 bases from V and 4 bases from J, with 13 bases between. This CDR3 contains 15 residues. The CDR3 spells CASSDEAGGSDTQYF. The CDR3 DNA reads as TGTGCCAGCAGTGACGAGGCTGGCGGATCAGATACGCAGTATTTT.

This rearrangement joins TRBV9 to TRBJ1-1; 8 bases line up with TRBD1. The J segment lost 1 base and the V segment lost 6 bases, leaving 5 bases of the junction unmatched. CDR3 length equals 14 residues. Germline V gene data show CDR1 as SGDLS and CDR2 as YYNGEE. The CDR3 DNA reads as TGTGCCAGCACAGGGGGCTGGAGGAACACTGAAGCTTTCTTT. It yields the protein CASTGGWRNTEAFF.

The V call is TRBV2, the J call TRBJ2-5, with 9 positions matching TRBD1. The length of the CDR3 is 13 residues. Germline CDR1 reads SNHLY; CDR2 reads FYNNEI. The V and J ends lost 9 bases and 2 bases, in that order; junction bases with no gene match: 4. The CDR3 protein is CARPDRGQETQYF. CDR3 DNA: TGTGCCAGACCGGACAGGGGTCAAGAGACCCAGTACTTC.

CDR3 DNA: TGCGCCAGCAGCTTGAGGTGGGACAGGGAGAACACTGAAGCTTTCTTT. Translated, it gives CASSLRWDRENTEAFF. The rearrangement links TRBV5-1 to TRBJ1-1; 9 bases are shared with TRBD1. J lost 1 base, V lost 1 base, and 5 bases had no gene match. The length of the CDR3 is 16 residues. Germline lookup yields CDR1 SGHRS and CDR2 YFSETQ.

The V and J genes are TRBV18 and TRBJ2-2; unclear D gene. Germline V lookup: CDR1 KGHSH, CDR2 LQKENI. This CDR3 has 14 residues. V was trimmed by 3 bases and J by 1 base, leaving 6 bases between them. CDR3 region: CASSPRLNTGELFF. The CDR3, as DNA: TGTGCCAGCTCACCGCGATTGAACACCGGGGAGCTGTTTTTT.

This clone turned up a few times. The CDR3 is CATSSERTAGYTF. The CDR3 DNA sequence: TGTGCCACCAGCAGTGAGAGGACAGCTGGCTACACCTTC. J is TRBJ1-2 and V is TRBV15; D might be TRBD1 (6 bases). Germline-derived CDR1 and CDR2 are LNHNV and YYDKDF (reference sequence). The CDR3 runs to 13 residues. V was clipped by 3 bases and J by 7 bases, with 12 bases between them. The whole variable domain, filled in from reference TRBV15 and TRBJ1-2, reads DAMVIQNPRYQVTQFGKPVTLSCSQTLNHNVMYWYQQKSSQAPKLLFHYYDKDFNNEADTPDNFQSRRPNTSFCFLDIRSPGLGDTAMYLCATSSERTAGYTFGSGTRLTVV.

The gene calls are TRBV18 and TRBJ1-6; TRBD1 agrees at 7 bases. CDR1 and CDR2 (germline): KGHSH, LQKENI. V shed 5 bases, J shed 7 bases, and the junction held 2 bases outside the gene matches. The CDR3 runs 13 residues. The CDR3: CASSWDRNSPLHF. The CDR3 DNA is TGTGCCAGCTCATGGGACAGAAATTCACCCCTCCACTTT.

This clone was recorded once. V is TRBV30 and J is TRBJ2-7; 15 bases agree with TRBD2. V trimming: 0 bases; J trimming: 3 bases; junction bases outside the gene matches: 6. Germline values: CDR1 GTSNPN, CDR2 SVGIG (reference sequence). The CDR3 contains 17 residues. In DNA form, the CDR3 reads TGTGCCTGGAGTGTACAGGGGACTAGCGGGGGGTTCTACGAGCAGTACTTC. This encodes CAWSVQGTSGGFYEQYF.

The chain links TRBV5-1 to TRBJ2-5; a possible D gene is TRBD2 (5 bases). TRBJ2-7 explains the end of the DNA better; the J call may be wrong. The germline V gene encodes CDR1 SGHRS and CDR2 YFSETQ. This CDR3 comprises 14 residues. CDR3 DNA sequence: TGCGCCAGCAGCTTGGCCAACGGGCTAGCCGAGCAGTACTTC. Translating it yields CASSLANGLAEQYF.

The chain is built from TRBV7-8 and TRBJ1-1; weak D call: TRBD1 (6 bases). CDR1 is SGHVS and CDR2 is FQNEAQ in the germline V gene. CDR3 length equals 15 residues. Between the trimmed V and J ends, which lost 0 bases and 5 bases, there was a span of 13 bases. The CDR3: CASSLAQGQGTEAFF. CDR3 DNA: TGTGCCAGCAGCTTAGCGCAGGGGCAGGGGACTGAAGCTTTCTTT.

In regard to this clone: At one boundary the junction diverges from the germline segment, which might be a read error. CDR3 protein: CASGLAGSGDTQYF. CDR3 DNA sequence: TGTGCCAGCGGCTTAGCGGGTAGCGGAGATACGCAGTATTTT. The chain is built from TRBV7-9 and TRBJ2-3; 7 positions agree with TRBD2. The CDR3 covers 14 residues. Germline V gives CDR1 SEHNR, CDR2 FQNEAQ (reference sequence).

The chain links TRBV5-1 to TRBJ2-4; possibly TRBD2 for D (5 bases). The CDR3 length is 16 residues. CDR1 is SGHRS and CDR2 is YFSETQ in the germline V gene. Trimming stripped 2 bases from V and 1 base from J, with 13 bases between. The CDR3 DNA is TGCGCCAGCAGCTTTAAACCCCGGGATGCCAAAAACATTCAGTACTTC. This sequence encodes CASSFKPRDAKNIQYF.